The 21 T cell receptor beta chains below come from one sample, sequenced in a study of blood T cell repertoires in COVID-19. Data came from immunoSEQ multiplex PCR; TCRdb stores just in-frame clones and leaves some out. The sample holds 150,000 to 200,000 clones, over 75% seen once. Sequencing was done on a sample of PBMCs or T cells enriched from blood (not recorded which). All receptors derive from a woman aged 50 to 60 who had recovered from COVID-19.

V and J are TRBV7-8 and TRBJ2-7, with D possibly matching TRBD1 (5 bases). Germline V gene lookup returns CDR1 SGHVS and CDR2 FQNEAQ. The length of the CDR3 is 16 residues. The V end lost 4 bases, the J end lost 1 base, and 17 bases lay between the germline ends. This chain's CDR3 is CASSSRSGRESYEQYF. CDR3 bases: TGTGCCAGCAGCTCGCGGTCGGGCAGGGAATCCTACGAGCAGTACTTC.

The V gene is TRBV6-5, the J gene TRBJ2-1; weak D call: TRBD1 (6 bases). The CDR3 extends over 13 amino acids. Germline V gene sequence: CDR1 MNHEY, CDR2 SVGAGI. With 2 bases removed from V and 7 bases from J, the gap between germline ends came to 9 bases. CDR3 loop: CASSYPGENEQFF. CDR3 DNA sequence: TGTGCCAGCAGTTACCCAGGGGAGAATGAGCAGTTCTTC.

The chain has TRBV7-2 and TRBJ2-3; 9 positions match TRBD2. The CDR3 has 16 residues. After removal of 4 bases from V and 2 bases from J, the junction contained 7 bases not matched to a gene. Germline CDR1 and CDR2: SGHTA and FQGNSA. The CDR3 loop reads CASSSRSGGHTDTQYF. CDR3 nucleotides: TGTGCCAGCAGCTCCCGTAGCGGGGGACACACAGATACGCAGTATTTT.

The CDR3 bases are TGCGCCAGCAGCTTGGTTGGGGGGGAGATCGCAGATACGCAGTATTTT. It yields the protein CASSLVGGEIADTQYF. The J gene is TRBJ2-3, the V gene TRBV5-1; 7 bases map to TRBD2. The germline V gene has CDR1 SGHRS and CDR2 YFSETQ. Trimming took 0 bases from V and 4 from J; bases not matched to a gene: 8. The CDR3 has 16 residues.

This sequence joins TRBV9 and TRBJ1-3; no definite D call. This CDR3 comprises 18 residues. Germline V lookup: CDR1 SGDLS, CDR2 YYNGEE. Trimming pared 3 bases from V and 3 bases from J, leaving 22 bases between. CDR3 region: CASSGLSSGSLDGNTIYF. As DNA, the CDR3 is TGTGCCAGCAGCGGATTGTCGTCTGGGAGCCTCGATGGAAACACCATATATTTT.

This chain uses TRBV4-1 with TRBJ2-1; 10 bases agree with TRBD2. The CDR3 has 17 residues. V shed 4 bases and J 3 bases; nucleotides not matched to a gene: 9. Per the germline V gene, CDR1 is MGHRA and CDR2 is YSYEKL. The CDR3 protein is CASSLLPSGGLYNEQFF. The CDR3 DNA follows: TGCGCCAGCAGCCTTTTGCCTAGCGGGGGTCTCTACAATGAGCAGTTCTTC.

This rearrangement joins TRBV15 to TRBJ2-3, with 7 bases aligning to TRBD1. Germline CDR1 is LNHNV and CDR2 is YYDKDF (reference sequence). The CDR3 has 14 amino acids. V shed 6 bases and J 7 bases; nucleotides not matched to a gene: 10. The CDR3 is CATREGGEKNTQYF. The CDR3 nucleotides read TGTGCCACCAGGGAAGGGGGCGAAAAAAATACGCAGTATTTT. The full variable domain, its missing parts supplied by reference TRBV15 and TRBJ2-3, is DAMVIQNPRYQVTQFGKPVTLSCSQTLNHNVMYWYQQKSSQAPKLLFHYYDKDFNNEADTPDNFQSRRPNTSFCFLDIRSPGLGDTAMYLCATREGGEKNTQYFGPGTRLTVL.

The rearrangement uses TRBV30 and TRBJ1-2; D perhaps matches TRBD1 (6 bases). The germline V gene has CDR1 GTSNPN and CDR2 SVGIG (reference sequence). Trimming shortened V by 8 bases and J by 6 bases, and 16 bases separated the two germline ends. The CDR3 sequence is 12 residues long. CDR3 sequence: CARALGADGYTF. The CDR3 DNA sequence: TGTGCCCGTGCCTTGGGGGCGGATGGCTACACCTTC.

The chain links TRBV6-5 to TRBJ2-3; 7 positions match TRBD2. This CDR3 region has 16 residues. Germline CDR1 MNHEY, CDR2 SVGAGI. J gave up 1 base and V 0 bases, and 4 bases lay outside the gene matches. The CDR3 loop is CASSYSGRGGTDTQYF. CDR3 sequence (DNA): TGTGCCAGCAGTTACTCGGGCCGGGGGGGCACAGATACGCAGTATTTT.

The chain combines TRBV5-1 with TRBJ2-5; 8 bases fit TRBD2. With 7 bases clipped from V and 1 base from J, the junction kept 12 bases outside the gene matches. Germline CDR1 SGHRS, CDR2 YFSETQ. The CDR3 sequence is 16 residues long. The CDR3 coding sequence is TGCGCCAGCTCCCCCACAAGCGGGAGCCGCCAAGAGACCCAGTACTTC. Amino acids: CASSPTSGSRQETQYF.

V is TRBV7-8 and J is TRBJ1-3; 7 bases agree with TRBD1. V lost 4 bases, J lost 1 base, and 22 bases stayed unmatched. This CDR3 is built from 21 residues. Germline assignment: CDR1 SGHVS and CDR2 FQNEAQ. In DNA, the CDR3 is TGTGCCAGCAGCTCACCATCTCCGGACAGGCCTAGGGAGATATCTGGAAACACCATATATTTT. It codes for CASSSPSPDRPREISGNTIYF.

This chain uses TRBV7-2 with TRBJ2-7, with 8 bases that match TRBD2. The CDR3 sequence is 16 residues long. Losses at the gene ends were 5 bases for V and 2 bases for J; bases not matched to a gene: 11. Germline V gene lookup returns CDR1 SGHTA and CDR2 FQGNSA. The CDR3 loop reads CASSPRTSGQAYEQYF. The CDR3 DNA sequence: TGTGCCAGCAGCCCGAGAACTAGCGGCCAGGCCTACGAGCAGTACTTC.

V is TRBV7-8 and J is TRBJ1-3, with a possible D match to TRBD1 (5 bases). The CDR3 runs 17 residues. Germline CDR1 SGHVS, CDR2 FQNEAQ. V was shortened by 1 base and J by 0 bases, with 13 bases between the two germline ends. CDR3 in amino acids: CASSLEGGGGSGNTIYF. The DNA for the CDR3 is TGTGCCAGCAGCTTAGAAGGCGGGGGAGGCTCTGGAAACACCATATATTTT.

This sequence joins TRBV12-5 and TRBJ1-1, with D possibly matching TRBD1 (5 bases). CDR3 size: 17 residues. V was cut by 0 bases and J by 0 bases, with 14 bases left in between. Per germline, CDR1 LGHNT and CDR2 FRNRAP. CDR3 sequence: CASGLVQKTEVNTEAFF. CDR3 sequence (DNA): TGTGCTAGTGGTTTGGTACAGAAGACAGAAGTGAACACTGAAGCTTTCTTT.

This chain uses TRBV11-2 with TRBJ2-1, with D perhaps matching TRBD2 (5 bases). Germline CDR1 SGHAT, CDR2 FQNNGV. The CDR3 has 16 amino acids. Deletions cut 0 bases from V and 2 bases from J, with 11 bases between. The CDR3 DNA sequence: TGTGCCAGCAGCTTAGAACGCGGGTCTCCCTACAATGAGCAGTTCTTC. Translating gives CASSLERGSPYNEQFF.

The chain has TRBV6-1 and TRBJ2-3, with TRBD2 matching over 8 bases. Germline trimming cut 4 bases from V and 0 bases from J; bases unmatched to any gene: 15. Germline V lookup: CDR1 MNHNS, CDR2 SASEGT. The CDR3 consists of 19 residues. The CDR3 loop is CASSAPRAGGQLSTDTQYF. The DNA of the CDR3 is TGTGCCAGCAGTGCTCCCAGGGCGGGGGGTCAGTTGAGCACAGATACGCAGTATTTT.

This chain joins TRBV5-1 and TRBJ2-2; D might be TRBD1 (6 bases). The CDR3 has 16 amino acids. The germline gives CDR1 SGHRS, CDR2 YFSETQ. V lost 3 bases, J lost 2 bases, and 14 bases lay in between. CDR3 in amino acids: CASSSGAGANTGELFF. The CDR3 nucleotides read TGCGCCAGCAGCTCAGGGGCCGGAGCTAACACCGGGGAGCTGTTTTTT.

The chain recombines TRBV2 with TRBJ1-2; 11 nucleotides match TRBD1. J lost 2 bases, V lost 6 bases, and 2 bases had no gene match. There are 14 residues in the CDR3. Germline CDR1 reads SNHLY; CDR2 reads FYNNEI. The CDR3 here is CASSGQGANYGYTF. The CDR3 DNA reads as TGTGCCAGCAGCGGACAGGGGGCGAACTATGGCTACACCTTC.

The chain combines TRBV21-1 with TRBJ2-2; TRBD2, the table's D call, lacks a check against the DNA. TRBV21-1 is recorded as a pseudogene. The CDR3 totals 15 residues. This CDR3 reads CASSKREKPTGELFF. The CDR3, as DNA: TGTGCCAGCAGCAAAAGGGAGAAGCCGACCGGGGAGCTGTTTTTT.

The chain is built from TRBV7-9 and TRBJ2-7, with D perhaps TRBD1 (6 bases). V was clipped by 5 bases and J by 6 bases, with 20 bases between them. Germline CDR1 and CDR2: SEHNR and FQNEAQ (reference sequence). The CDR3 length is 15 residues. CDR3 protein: CASSRPSTGYLEQYF. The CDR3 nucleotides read TGTGCCAGCAGCCGGCCGAGTACAGGGTATCTCGAGCAGTACTTC.

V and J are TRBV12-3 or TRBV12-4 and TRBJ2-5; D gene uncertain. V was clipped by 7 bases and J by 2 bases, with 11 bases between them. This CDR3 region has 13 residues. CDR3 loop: CASTGRGQETQYF. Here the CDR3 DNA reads TGTGCCAGCACCGGCAGAGGACAAGAGACCCAGTACTTC.